The 11 T cell receptor beta chains in this list originate from one sample, sequenced in a study of shared clonotypes between healthy human individuals. Repertoires were generated with immunoSEQ multiplex PCR, while TCRdb's copy carries only in-frame clones and drops some. This sample has about 2.3 million clones, with 85% to 95% found just once. The sample consisted of naive CD4+ T cells from PBMCs. Subset meaning: CD45RA+ positively selected. The receptors derive from a man aged 18 to 35 in good health. Some clones in this sample may be carry-over from other donors' samples.

This sequence joins TRBV7-9 and TRBJ1-2; D is ambiguous. The CDR3 consists of 12 residues. Trimming shortened V by 5 bases and J by 6 bases, and 10 bases separated the two germline ends. Germline V gene lookup returns CDR1 SEHNR and CDR2 FQNEAQ (reference sequence). CDR3 sequence (DNA): TGTGCCAGCAGCACACTGGTGGATGGCTACACCTTC. It encodes CASSTLVDGYTF.

This clone was counted a few times. The J gene is TRBJ1-1, the V gene TRBV18; no reliable D call. Germline assignment: CDR1 KGHSH and CDR2 LQKENI. Trimming removed 6 bases from V and 1 base from J, with 9 bases in between. CDR3 length: 13 residues. CDR3 amino acids: CASSSETNTEAFF. The DNA for the CDR3 is TGTGCCAGCTCCTCCGAGACGAACACTGAAGCTTTCTTT.

The chain's CDR3 is CASSLRNYGGTEAFF. For the CDR3, the DNA is TGTGCCAGCAGCTTGCGAAATTATGGGGGTACTGAAGCTTTCTTT. J is TRBJ1-1 and V is TRBV5-6; D possibly corresponds to TRBD1 (5 bases). Germline values: CDR1 SGHDT, CDR2 YYEEEE. The CDR3 is 15 residues long. V was pared by 1 base and J by 5 bases, with 15 bases between.

The CDR3 loop reads CASSDRTGGIEQYF. The CDR3, as DNA: TGTGCCAGCAGCGACCGGACAGGGGGCATCGAGCAGTACTTC. The J gene is TRBJ2-7, the V gene TRBV7-9; 11 bases are shared with TRBD1. After removal of 5 bases from V and 6 bases from J, the junction contained 6 bases not matched to a gene. Germline V CDR1 and CDR2: SEHNR, FQNEAQ (reference sequence). The CDR3 runs to 14 residues.

V is TRBV7-9 and J is TRBJ2-3, with TRBD2 matching over 8 bases. The germline V gene encodes CDR1 SEHNR and CDR2 FQNEAQ (reference sequence). V lost 6 bases to trimming and J lost 0 bases; unmatched junction nucleotides: 14. This CDR3 comprises 18 residues. The DNA of the CDR3 is TGTGCCAGCAGTGCCCGAGTGGGTAGCGGGGATAGCACAGATACGCAGTATTTT. It codes for CASSARVGSGDSTDTQYF.

The CDR3: CASSYPLTGLVDEQYF. The CDR3, as DNA: TGTGCCAGCAGTTACCCGCTGACAGGGTTAGTGGACGAGCAGTACTTC. This chain connects TRBV6-6 to TRBJ2-7; 7 bases fit TRBD1. The V gene end was trimmed by 2 bases and the J gene end by 5 bases; junction bases not matched to a gene: 12. CDR1 and CDR2 (germline): MNHNY, SVGAGI (reference sequence). This CDR3 has 16 amino acids.

Here the CDR3 DNA reads TGTGCCAGCAGCTCCAAGAGACTAGGGGGGGCTCAGCCCCAGCATTTT. This sequence encodes CASSSKRLGGAQPQHF. The chain carries TRBV11-2 and TRBJ1-5; TRBD1 is a possible D gene (6 bases). V was clipped by 4 bases and J by 6 bases, with 19 bases between them. Looked up from germline, CDR1 is SGHAT and CDR2 is FQNNGV. The CDR3 is 16 amino acids. The variable domain in full, completed from reference TRBV11-2 and TRBJ1-5, reads EAGVAQSPRYKIIEKRQSVAFWCNPISGHATLYWYQQILGQGPKLLIQFQNNGVVDDSQLPKDRFSAERLKGVDSTLKIQPAKLEDSAVYLCASSSKRLGGAQPQHFGDGTRLSIL.

V and J are TRBV5-1 and TRBJ1-3, with D perhaps matching TRBD1 (6 bases). This CDR3 is built from 16 residues. CDR1 and CDR2 from the germline V gene are SGHRS and YFSETQ. The V gene lost 1 base and the J gene lost 4 bases, with 15 bases spanning the gap. CDR3 DNA sequence: TGCGCCAGCAGCTTGTTGGGGGCGCGGAGAGGAAACACCATATATTTT. Amino acid sequence: CASSLLGARRGNTIYF.

The chain couples TRBV28 to TRBJ1-2; 9 bases match TRBD1. The CDR3 sequence is 14 residues long. The germline gives CDR1 MDHEN, CDR2 SYDVKM. With 5 bases clipped from V and 3 bases from J, the junction kept 4 bases outside the gene matches. CDR3 DNA sequence: TGTGCCAGCAGTGGGACAGGGATAGACTATGGCTACACCTTC. Amino acids: CASSGTGIDYGYTF.

The chain has TRBV5-8 and TRBJ1-4; D is undetermined. Trimming shortened V by 2 bases and J by 5 bases, and 13 bases separated the two germline ends. CDR1 and CDR2 (germline): SGHTS, YDEGEE. The CDR3 length is 15 residues. CDR3 DNA: TGTGCCAGCAGCTTAATGTTTGGACGGAATGAAAAACTGTTTTTT. Translation: CASSLMFGRNEKLFF.

V is TRBV5-1 and J is TRBJ2-3; either TRBD1 or TRBD2 may fit D (5 bases each). Trimming stripped 0 bases from V and 4 bases from J, with 24 bases between. Germline V gives CDR1 SGHRS, CDR2 YFSETQ. CDR3 size: 19 residues. CDR3 sequence reads: CASSLDGKKPERDPDTQYF. In DNA form, the CDR3 reads TGCGCCAGCAGCTTGGACGGGAAAAAACCCGAGAGGGACCCAGATACGCAGTATTTT.